This entry concerns a single T cell receptor (beta chain). Per germline, CDR1 ENHRY and CDR2 SYGVKD. CDR3 length equals 14 residues. V was cut by 6 bases and J by 7 bases, with 16 bases left in between. In the authors' methods: Estimation of nucleated cell counts relied on the amplification of reference gene primers. Method: immunoSEQ multiplex PCR; TCRdb's copy keeps in-frame clones and lacks some. The V and J calls and clone size come from that table; D and trimming were worked out from the DNA. The profile covers roughly 200,000 clones, with around 88% appearing a single time and roughly 4% taken by the ten largest. This record belongs to a study of blood T cell repertoires in COVID-19. The wider study: PBMCs, B-cell-depleted T cells, or T cells were the source of the cDNA or gDNA that made up the material.

Recruits, aged roughly 18 to 95 years, lived in around 24 US areas. The study assigned cohorts using participant-reported clinical history. V gene TRBV10-3 combines with J gene TRBJ1-5; D ambiguous. What was sequenced was PBMCs or T cells enriched from blood (not recorded which). The receptor's source is a woman aged 25 to 39 who had been exposed to COVID-19. Here the CDR3 DNA reads TGTGCCATCAGCGCTGGCCTCGGCGGCCAGCCCCAGCATTTT. This translates into CAISAGLGGQPQHF.